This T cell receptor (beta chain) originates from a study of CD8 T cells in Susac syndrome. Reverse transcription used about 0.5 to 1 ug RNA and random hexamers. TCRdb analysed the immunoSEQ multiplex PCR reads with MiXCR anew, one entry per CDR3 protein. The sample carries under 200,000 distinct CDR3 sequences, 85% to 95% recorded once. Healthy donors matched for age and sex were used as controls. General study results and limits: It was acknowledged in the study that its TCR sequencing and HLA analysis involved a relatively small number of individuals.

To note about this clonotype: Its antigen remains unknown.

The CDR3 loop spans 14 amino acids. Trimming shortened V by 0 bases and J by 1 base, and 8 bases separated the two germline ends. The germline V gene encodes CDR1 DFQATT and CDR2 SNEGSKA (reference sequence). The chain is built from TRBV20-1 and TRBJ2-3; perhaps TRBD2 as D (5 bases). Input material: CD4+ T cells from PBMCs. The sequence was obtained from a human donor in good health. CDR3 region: CSARDGAGTDTQYF. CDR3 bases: TGCAGTGCTAGAGATGGAGCGGGCACAGATACGCAGTATTTT.